A single T cell receptor beta chain is shown here with its context. Its antigen remains unknown. The data originate from a study of siplizumab effects on memory and regulatory T cells. Study-wide findings and caveats: Neither a naive nor a memory phenotype was assignable to roughly 80-96% of proliferating CD4+ or CD8+ clones. Under siplizumab, alloreactive sequences traced to unstimulated CD4+ memory cells were significantly reduced.

The V gene's germline CDR1 is SGHRS and CDR2 YFSETQ. The CDR3 is 14 residues long. Unmatched junction bases numbered 5, after V lost 6 bases and J lost 5 bases. The data were produced by immunoSEQ multiplex PCR, yet TCRdb's version contains in-frame clones alone and is incomplete. This table has over 55,000 clones, roughly 80% appearing once. The sequence derives from a human donor in good health. Input material: memory CD4+ T cells sorted from blood. The J gene is TRBJ2-2, the V gene TRBV5-1; 9 nucleotides line up with TRBD1. Here the CDR3 reads CASTLGQGTGELFF. In DNA, the CDR3 is TGCGCCAGCACCCTGGGACAGGGAACCGGGGAGCTGTTTTTT. The full variable domain, in which reference TRBV5-1 and TRBJ2-2 provide the parts outside the CDR3, is KAGVTQTPRYLIKTRGQQVTLSCSPISGHRSVSWYQQTPGQGLQFLFEYFSETQRNKGNFPGRFSGRQFSNSRSEMNVSTLELGDSALYLCASTLGQGTGELFFGEGSRLTVL.